Sequencing of this TCR beta chain was carried out in a study of blood T cells in healthy people across ages. General study results and limits: Roughly linear age-related decline in beta diversity appeared, significant by age around 36.

The second PCR ran about 6 to 12 cycles with a sample-barcoded 5' primer and J-beta primers. A single record per CDR3 protein comes from TCRdb applying MiXCR to the 5' RACE reads. The data contain approximately 1.5 million distinct CDR3 sequences, around 40% of them seen just once; the ten biggest clones take up just over 4%. Concerning this clonotype itself: The antigen remains unidentified.

The CDR3 has 14 amino acids. The V and J ends lost 8 bases and 3 bases, in that order; junction bases with no gene match: 7. Germline CDR1 and CDR2: SNHLY and FYNNEI. This chain links TRBV2 with TRBJ1-2; 9 nucleotides agree with TRBD1. This TCR derives from a young woman in good health. Source material: blood. The CDR3 spells CASGTGFEYYGYTF. The DNA of the CDR3 is TGTGCCAGCGGGACAGGGTTTGAATACTATGGCTACACCTTC.